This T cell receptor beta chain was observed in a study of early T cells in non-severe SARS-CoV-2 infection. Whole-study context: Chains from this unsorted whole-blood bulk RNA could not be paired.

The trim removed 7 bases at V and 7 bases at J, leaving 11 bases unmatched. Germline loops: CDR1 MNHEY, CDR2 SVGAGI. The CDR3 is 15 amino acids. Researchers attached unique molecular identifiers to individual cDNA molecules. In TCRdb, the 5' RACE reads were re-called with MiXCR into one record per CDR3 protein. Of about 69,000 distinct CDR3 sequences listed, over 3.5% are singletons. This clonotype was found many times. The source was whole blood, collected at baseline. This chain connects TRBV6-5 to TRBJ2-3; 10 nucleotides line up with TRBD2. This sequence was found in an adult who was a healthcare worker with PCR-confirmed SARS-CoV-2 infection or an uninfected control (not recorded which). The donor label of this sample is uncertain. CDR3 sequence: CASTEAGGQLYTQYF. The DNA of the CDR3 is TGTGCCAGCACCGAAGCGGGGGGGCAGCTCTATACGCAGTATTTT.